This T cell receptor beta chain was sequenced for a study of blood T cell repertoires in COVID-19. Study at large: COVID-19 samples collected from the United States, Italy and Spain covered acute and convalescent phases. T cells, B-cell-depleted T cells, or PBMCs supplied cDNA or gDNA.

Authors' analysis steps: From reference gene primer amplification, estimates of nucleated cell counts were derived. This table comes from immunoSEQ multiplex PCR, and its TCRdb copy is limited to in-frame clones, with some not included. V and J calls and clone size are copied from that table; D and trimming were computed from the DNA. The sample lists approximately 70,000 clones, approximately 90% occurring once. The germline V gene has CDR1 SGHTA and CDR2 FQGNSA. The CDR3 is 16 residues long. J lost 3 bases, V lost 3 bases, and 11 bases had no gene match. The chain carries TRBV7-2 and TRBJ2-7, with 7 bases identical to TRBD2. Sequencing input: peripheral blood. The source is a woman aged 60-70 years with active COVID-19. This CDR3 is CASSFATGGRFYEQYF. The DNA for the CDR3 is TGTGCCAGCAGCTTCGCGACGGGGGGTCGGTTCTACGAGCAGTACTTC.